The sample holds many counts of the clone carrying this TCR beta chain. This entry is derived from a study of T-cell reconstitution after alpha-beta-depleted transplantation in children. The CDR3 is 15 residues long. Trimming at V came to 5 bases and at J to 12 bases, leaving 11 bases not matched to a gene. Per germline, CDR1 MDHEN and CDR2 SYDVKM. Construction of the TCRbeta library involved unique molecular identifiers. TCRdb independently ran MiXCR on the PCR reads; one entry per CDR3 protein. The sample has 670,000 or so distinct CDR3 sequences, 10% to 15% seen once. This TCR derives from a girl between 2 and 10 years old with congenital amegakaryocytic thrombocytopenia, due to receive a stem cell transplant. This chain links TRBV28 with TRBJ2-1; 12 bases line up with TRBD2. This sample comprised PBMCs, obtained before TCRalphabeta/CD19-depleted stem cell transplant. This CDR3 reads CASSLRLAGVIGQFF. CDR3 bases: TGTGCCAGCAGTCTACGACTAGCGGGAGTTATTGGGCAGTTCTTC.